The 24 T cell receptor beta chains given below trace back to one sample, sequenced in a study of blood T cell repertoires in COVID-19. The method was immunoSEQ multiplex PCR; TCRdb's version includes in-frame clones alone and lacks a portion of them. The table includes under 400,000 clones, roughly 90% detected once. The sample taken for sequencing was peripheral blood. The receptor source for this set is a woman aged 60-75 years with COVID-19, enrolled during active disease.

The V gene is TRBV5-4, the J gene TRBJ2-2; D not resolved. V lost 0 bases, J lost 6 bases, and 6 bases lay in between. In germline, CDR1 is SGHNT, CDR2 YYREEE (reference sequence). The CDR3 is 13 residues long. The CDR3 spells CASSLVGAGELFF. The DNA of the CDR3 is TGTGCCAGCAGCTTGGTTGGAGCCGGGGAGCTGTTTTTT.

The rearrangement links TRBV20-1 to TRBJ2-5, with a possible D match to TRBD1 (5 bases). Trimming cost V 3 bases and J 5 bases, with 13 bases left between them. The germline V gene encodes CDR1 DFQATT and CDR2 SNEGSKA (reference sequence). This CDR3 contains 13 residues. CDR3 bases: TGCAGTGCTAGTGAAGGGGCTCGGGAGACCCAGTACTTC. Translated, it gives CSASEGARETQYF.

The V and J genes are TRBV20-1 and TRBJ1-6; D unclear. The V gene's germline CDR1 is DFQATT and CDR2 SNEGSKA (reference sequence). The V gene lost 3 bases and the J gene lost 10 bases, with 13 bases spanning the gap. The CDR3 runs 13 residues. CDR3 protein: CSASFGERSPLHF. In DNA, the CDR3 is TGCAGTGCTAGTTTCGGGGAGCGGTCACCCCTCCACTTT.

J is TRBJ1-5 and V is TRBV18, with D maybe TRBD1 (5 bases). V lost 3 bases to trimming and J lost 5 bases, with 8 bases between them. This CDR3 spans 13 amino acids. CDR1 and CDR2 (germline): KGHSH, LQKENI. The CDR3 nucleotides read TGTGCCAGCTCACCGGACACCCATCAGCCCCAGCATTTT. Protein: CASSPDTHQPQHF.

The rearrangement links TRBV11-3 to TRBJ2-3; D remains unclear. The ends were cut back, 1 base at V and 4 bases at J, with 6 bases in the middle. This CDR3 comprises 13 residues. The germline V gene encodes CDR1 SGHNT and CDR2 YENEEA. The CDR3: CASSLGSADTQYF. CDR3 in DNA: TGTGCCAGCAGCTTAGGATCGGCAGATACGCAGTATTTT.

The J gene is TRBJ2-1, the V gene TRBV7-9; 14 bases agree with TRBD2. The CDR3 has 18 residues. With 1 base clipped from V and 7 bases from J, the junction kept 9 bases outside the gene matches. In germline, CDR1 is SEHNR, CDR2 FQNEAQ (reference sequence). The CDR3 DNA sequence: TGTGCCAGCAGCTTAGGTGCTGGACTAGCGGGGGGTGGTAATGAGCAGTTCTTC. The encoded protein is CASSLGAGLAGGGNEQFF. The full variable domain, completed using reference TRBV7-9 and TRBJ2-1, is DTGVSQNPRHKITKRGQNVTFRCDPISEHNRLYWYRQTLGQGPEFLTYFQNEAQLEKSRLLSDRFSAERPKGSFSTLEIQRTEQGDSAMYLCASSLGAGLAGGGNEQFFGPGTRLTVL.

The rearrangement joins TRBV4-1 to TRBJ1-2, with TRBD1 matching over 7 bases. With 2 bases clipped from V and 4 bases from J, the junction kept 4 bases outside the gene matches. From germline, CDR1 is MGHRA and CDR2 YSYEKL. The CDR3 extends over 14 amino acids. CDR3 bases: TGCGCCAGCAGCCAACTACAGGGGAGCTATGGCTACACCTTC. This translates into CASSQLQGSYGYTF.

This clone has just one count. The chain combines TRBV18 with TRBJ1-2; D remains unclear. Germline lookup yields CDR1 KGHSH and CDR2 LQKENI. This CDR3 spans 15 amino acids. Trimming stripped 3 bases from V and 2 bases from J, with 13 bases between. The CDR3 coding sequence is TGTGCCAGCTCACCTGGAACAGCCGACAACTATGGCTACACCTTC. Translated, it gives CASSPGTADNYGYTF.

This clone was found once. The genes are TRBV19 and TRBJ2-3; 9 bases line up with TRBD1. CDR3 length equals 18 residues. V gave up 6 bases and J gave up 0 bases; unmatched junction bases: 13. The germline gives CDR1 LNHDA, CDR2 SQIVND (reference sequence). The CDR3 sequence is CASSPGTGRVGSTDTQYF. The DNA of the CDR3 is TGTGCCAGTAGCCCCGGGACAGGGAGGGTAGGGAGCACAGATACGCAGTATTTT. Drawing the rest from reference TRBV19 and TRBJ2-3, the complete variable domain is DGGITQSPKYLFRKEGQNVTLSCEQNLNHDAMYWYRQDPGQGLRLIYYSQIVNDFQKGDIAEGYSVSREKKESFPLTVTSAQKNPTAFYLCASSPGTGRVGSTDTQYFGPGTRLTVL.

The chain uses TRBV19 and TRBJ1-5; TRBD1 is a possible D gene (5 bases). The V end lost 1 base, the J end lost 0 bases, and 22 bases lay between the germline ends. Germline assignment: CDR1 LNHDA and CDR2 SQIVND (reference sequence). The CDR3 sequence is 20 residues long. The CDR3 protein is CASSIASQGPRPYSNQPQHF. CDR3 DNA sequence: TGTGCCAGTAGTATAGCCTCGCAGGGCCCTCGCCCTTATAGCAATCAGCCCCAGCATTTT.

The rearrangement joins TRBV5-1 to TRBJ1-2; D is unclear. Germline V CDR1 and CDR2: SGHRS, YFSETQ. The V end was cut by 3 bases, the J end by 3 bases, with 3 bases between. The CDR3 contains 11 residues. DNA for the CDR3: TGCGCCAGCAGCTCAGACTATGGCTACACCTTC. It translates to CASSSDYGYTF.

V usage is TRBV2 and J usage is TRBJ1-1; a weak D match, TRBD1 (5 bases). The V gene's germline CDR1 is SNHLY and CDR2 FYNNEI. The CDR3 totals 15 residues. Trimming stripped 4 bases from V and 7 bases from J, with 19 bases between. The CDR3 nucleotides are TGTGCCAGCAGTGTGAGGTCGGGCAGGGCAATTGAAGCTTTCTTT. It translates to CASSVRSGRAIEAFF.

CDR3 amino acids: CASSLVQYEQYF. CDR3 DNA: TGCGCCAGCAGCTTGGTCCAGTACGAGCAGTACTTC. The chain is built from TRBV5-1 and TRBJ2-7; D not certain. Trimming took 0 bases from V and 4 from J, leaving 5 bases between them. Per the germline V gene, CDR1 is SGHRS and CDR2 is YFSETQ. CDR3 length: 12 amino acids.

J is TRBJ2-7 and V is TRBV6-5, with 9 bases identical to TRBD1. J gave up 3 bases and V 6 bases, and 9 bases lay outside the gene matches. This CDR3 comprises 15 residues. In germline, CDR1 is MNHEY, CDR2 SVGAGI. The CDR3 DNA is TGTGCCAGCAGAGGCCTACCGGACAGGGGCTACGAGCAGTACTTC. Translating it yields CASRGLPDRGYEQYF.

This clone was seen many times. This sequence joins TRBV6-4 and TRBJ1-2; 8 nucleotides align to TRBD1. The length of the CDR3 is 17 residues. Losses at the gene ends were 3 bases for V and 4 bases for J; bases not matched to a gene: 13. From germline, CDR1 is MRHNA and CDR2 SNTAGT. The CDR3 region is CASSETINRGIGYGYTF. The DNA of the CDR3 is TGTGCCAGCAGTGAGACCATAAACAGGGGGATTGGCTATGGCTACACCTTC.

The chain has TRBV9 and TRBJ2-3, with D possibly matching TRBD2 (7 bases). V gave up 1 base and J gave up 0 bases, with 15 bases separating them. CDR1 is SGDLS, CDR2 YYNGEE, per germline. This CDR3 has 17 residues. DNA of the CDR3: TGTGCCAGCAGCGTATCCTTGGGGGGGGCGAGCACAGATACGCAGTATTTT. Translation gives CASSVSLGGASTDTQYF.

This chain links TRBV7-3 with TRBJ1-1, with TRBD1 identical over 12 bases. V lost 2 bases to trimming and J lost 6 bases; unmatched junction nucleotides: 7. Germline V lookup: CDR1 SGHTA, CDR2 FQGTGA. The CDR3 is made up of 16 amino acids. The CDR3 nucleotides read TGTGCCAGCAGCTTAGGGGGACAGGGGGCGCGGGCTGAAGCTTTCTTT. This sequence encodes CASSLGGQGARAEAFF.

CDR3: CASSKRGEDTQYF. In nucleotides, the CDR3 is TGCGCCAGCAGCAAGCGGGGGGAGGATACGCAGTATTTT. This chain uses TRBV5-1 with TRBJ2-3, with TRBD2 matching over 9 bases. CDR1 is SGHRS, CDR2 YFSETQ, per germline. The CDR3 covers 13 residues. With 4 bases clipped from V and 6 bases from J, the junction kept 3 bases outside the gene matches. Variable domain in full (rest from reference TRBV5-1 and TRBJ2-3): KAGVTQTPRYLIKTRGQQVTLSCSPISGHRSVSWYQQTPGQGLQFLFEYFSETQRNKGNFPGRFSGRQFSNSRSEMNVSTLELGDSALYLCASSKRGEDTQYFGPGTRLTVL.

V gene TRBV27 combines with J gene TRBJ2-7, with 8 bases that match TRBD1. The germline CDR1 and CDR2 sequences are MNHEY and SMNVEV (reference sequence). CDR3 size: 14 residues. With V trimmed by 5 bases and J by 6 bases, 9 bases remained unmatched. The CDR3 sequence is CASSPWTGTGEQYF. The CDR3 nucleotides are TGTGCCAGCAGTCCCTGGACAGGGACGGGCGAGCAGTACTTC.

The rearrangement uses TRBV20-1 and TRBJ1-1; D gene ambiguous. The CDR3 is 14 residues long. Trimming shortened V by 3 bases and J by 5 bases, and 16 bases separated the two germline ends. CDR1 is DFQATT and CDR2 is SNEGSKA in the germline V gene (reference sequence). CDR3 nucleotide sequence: TGCAGTGCTAGTGATAACAGATTGGATACTGAAGCTTTCTTT. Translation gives CSASDNRLDTEAFF.

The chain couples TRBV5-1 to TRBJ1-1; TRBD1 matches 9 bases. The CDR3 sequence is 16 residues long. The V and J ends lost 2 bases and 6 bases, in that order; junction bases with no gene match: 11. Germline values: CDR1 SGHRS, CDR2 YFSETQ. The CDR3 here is CASSFPGQGGRAEAFF. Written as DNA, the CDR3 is TGCGCCAGCAGCTTTCCGGGACAGGGAGGTAGGGCTGAAGCTTTCTTT.

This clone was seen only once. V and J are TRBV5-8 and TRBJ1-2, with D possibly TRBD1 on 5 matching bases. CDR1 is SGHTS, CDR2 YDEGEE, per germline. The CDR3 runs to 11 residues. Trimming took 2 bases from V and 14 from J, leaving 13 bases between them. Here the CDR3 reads CASSFDSHGTF. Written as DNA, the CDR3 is TGTGCCAGCAGCTTCGACAGCCATGGTACCTTC.

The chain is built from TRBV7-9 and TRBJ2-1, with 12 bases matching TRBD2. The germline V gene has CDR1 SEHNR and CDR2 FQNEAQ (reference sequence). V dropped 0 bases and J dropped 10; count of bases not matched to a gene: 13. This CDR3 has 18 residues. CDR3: CASSLAFTSGGTRSEQFF. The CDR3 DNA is TGTGCCAGCAGCTTAGCCTTTACTAGCGGGGGGACCCGTAGCGAGCAGTTCTTC.

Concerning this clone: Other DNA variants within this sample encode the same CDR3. The CDR3, as DNA: TGTGCCAGTAGTCGCGGGGGGGGCACAGATACGCAGTATTTT. The encoded protein is CASSRGGGTDTQYF. The chain has TRBV19 and TRBJ2-3, with TRBD2 matching 9 bases. The trim removed 5 bases at V and 1 base at J, leaving 1 base unmatched. The CDR3 has 14 amino acids. CDR1 is LNHDA and CDR2 is SQIVND in the germline V gene (reference sequence).